The 24 T cell receptor beta chains given below trace back to one sample, sequenced in a study of shared clonotypes between healthy human individuals. Data came from immunoSEQ multiplex PCR; TCRdb stores just in-frame clones and leaves some out. The data contain some 790,000 clones, about two thirds of them singletons. What was sequenced was memory CD4+ T cells sorted from blood. Subset noted: CD45RA-negative fraction. The receptor set was obtained from a woman in her thirties in good health.

The rearrangement joins TRBV5-1 to TRBJ2-7; tentative D call: TRBD1 (6 bases). The CDR3 has 12 residues. Germline V CDR1 and CDR2: SGHRS, YFSETQ. The V end lost 4 bases, the J end lost 6 bases, and 11 bases lay between the germline ends. CDR3 loop: CASSPDSGEQYF. CDR3 coding DNA: TGCGCCAGCAGCCCGGACAGCGGCGAGCAGTACTTC.

V gene TRBV20-1 combines with J gene TRBJ1-2; D unresolved. The V gene lost 0 bases and the J gene lost 14 bases, with 13 bases spanning the gap. CDR3 length: 11 amino acids. CDR1 DFQATT and CDR2 SNEGSKA come from the germline V gene (reference sequence). Here the CDR3 DNA reads TGCAGTGCTAGAGATGGGAGGGTGGGAACCTTC. Amino acids: CSARDGRVGTF.

The V and J genes are TRBV4-1 and TRBJ1-3; D not certain. CDR3 size: 15 residues. The germline V gene has CDR1 MGHRA and CDR2 YSYEKL. The ends were cut back, 3 bases at V and 0 bases at J, with 9 bases in the middle. The CDR3 sequence: CASSHRYLSGNTIYF. CDR3 DNA sequence: TGCGCCAGCAGCCACAGGTACCTCTCTGGAAACACCATATATTTT.

This chain joins TRBV19 and TRBJ1-3, with D possibly matching TRBD1 (5 bases). The CDR3 totals 13 residues. Germline assignment: CDR1 LNHDA and CDR2 SQIVND (reference sequence). V lost 5 bases and J 4 bases, leaving 9 bases between the germline ends. CDR3 DNA: TGTGCCAGTAGTGATGGGACGGGAAACACCATATATTTT. This translates into CASSDGTGNTIYF.

The chain has TRBV7-8 and TRBJ2-7, with D perhaps matching TRBD1 or TRBD2 (5 bases each). Germline loops: CDR1 SGHVS, CDR2 FQNEAQ. The CDR3 spans 14 residues. Trimming pared 1 base from V and 7 bases from J, leaving 14 bases between. The CDR3 reads CASSLVSGSGEQYF. The CDR3 DNA reads as TGTGCCAGCAGCTTAGTGTCAGGGAGCGGTGAGCAGTACTTC.

The chain has TRBV7-9 and TRBJ1-4; D is uncertain. The CDR3 contains 13 residues. Germline loops: CDR1 SEHNR, CDR2 FQNEAQ (reference sequence). V gave up 3 bases and J gave up 5 bases, with 7 bases separating them. In DNA, the CDR3 is TGTGCCAGCAGCTTTGCTCCCAATGAAAAACTGTTTTTT. Its protein is CASSFAPNEKLFF. The full variable domain, with the rest looked up from reference TRBV7-9 and TRBJ1-4, is DTGVSQNPRHKITKRGQNVTFRCDPISEHNRLYWYRQTLGQGPEFLTYFQNEAQLEKSRLLSDRFSAERPKGSFSTLEIQRTEQGDSAMYLCASSFAPNEKLFFGSGTQLSVL.

This clone was detected ten times or more. This chain connects TRBV27 to TRBJ2-7; D possibly matches TRBD1 or TRBD2 (5 bases each). The CDR3 consists of 13 residues. Deletions cut 3 bases from V and 5 bases from J, with 11 bases between. Germline CDR1 reads MNHEY; CDR2 reads SMNVEV (reference sequence). CDR3 bases: TGTGCCAGCAGTTTCCAGGGAGCCAACGAGCAGTACTTC. This encodes CASSFQGANEQYF.

J is TRBJ1-5 and V is TRBV2; 7 nucleotides agree with TRBD1. Germline CDR1 SNHLY, CDR2 FYNNEI. The junction had 11 bases not matched to a gene; V was cut back by 1 base and J by 5 bases. The CDR3 is 17 residues long. The DNA for the CDR3 is TGTGCCAGCAGTGAAGGGGGGAGTTCGGACAGGCATCAGCCCCAGCATTTT. It codes for CASSEGGSSDRHQPQHF.

This clone was seen a few times. The chain carries TRBV5-1 and TRBJ1-2, with 7 bases identical to TRBD1. V gave up 1 base and J gave up 7 bases; unmatched junction bases: 10. The germline CDR1 and CDR2 sequences are SGHRS and YFSETQ. The CDR3 contains 15 residues. CDR3 in amino acids: CASSLSYGDRVGYTF. The CDR3 region has the DNA TGCGCCAGCAGCTTGAGTTATGGTGACAGGGTTGGCTACACCTTC.

The chain has TRBV29-1 and TRBJ2-7; 8 bases fit TRBD1. J was trimmed by 9 bases and V by 6 bases; bases with no gene match: 10. Per germline, CDR1 SQVTM and CDR2 ANQGSEA. The CDR3 is made up of 12 amino acids. The CDR3 reads CSVADRGEVQYF. The CDR3 DNA reads as TGCAGCGTGGCCGACAGGGGAGAGGTGCAGTACTTC.

The rearrangement uses TRBV27 and TRBJ2-5; D is perhaps TRBD1 or TRBD2 (6 bases each). Germline loops: CDR1 MNHEY, CDR2 SMNVEV (reference sequence). Trimming pared 3 bases from V and 2 bases from J, leaving 13 bases between. This CDR3 comprises 15 residues. The CDR3 here is CASSLGGFGQETQYF. CDR3 coding DNA: TGTGCCAGCAGTTTGGGGGGCTTCGGACAAGAGACCCAGTACTTC.

This chain connects TRBV25-1 to TRBJ2-3; no reliable D call. V was pared by 5 bases and J by 5 bases, with 5 bases between. Germline lookup yields CDR1 MGHDK and CDR2 SYGVNS. This CDR3 spans 11 amino acids. The DNA for the CDR3 is TGTGCCAGCAGTCTGGTAGATACGCAGTATTTT. It codes for CASSLVDTQYF.

This chain joins TRBV11-2 and TRBJ2-5; 9 bases line up with TRBD2. Germline lookup yields CDR1 SGHAT and CDR2 FQNNGV. CDR3 length: 16 amino acids. The V and J ends lost 6 bases and 0 bases, in that order; junction bases with no gene match: 8. CDR3 sequence: CASSLGASGNQETQYF. The CDR3 DNA reads as TGTGCCAGCAGTCTAGGGGCTAGCGGGAACCAAGAGACCCAGTACTTC.

In its sample, this clone was seen many times. The chain employs TRBV29-1 and TRBJ1-2; 9 bases line up with TRBD1. CDR1 and CDR2 from the germline V gene are SQVTM and ANQGSEA. Trimming took 3 bases from V and 7 from J; bases not matched to a gene: 6. This CDR3 contains 13 residues. CDR3: CSVDEDRGLGYTF. The CDR3 DNA reads TGCAGCGTTGATGAGGACAGGGGCCTTGGCTACACCTTC.

The gene calls are TRBV28 and TRBJ1-1; 10 bases are a match to TRBD1. The CDR3 totals 15 residues. The germline V gene has CDR1 MDHEN and CDR2 SYDVKM. The V segment lost 7 bases and the J segment 9 bases; nucleotides outside the gene matches: 14. CDR3 sequence reads: CASNSPGQGKIKAFF. DNA of the CDR3: TGTGCCAGCAATTCCCCGGGACAGGGGAAGATAAAAGCTTTCTTT.

There are many counts of this clone. The chain recombines TRBV20-1 with TRBJ1-1; D call uncertain. The V gene lost 3 bases and the J gene lost 11 bases, with 10 bases spanning the gap. This CDR3 is 10 amino acids long. Looked up from germline, CDR1 is DFQATT and CDR2 is SNEGSKA (reference sequence). CDR3 DNA: TGCAGTGCTAGCACTCGGCCCGCTTTCTTT. This sequence encodes CSASTRPAFF.

The rearrangement joins TRBV29-1 to TRBJ1-2; D not certain. CDR3 length equals 10 residues. Germline V gene data show CDR1 as SQVTM and CDR2 as ANQGSEA. V gave up 6 bases and J gave up 5 bases, with 7 bases separating them. Written as DNA, the CDR3 is TGCAGCGTAATCGGGTATGGCTACACCTTC. Translation: CSVIGYGYTF.

This clone was detected a few times. This rearrangement joins TRBV7-8 to TRBJ2-2; 8 bases match TRBD1. Trimming cost V 5 bases and J 6 bases; bases outside gene matches: 11. Germline CDR1 and CDR2: SGHVS and FQNEAQ. The CDR3 consists of 16 residues. CDR3 residues: CASSPRGTGQSGELFF. CDR3 DNA sequence: TGTGCCAGCAGCCCACGAGGGACAGGTCAGTCCGGGGAGCTGTTTTTT.

V gene TRBV4-2 combines with J gene TRBJ2-1; D is ambiguous. Germline V lookup: CDR1 LGHNA, CDR2 YNFKEQ. The CDR3 is made up of 16 amino acids. Trimming cost V 1 base and J 0 bases, with 10 bases left between them. In DNA, the CDR3 is TGTGCCAGCAGCCAAGTCGCAGGAAACTCCTACAATGAGCAGTTCTTC. Translation gives CASSQVAGNSYNEQFF.

The chain couples TRBV11-2 to TRBJ2-1; D perhaps matches TRBD1 (6 bases). The CDR3 totals 14 residues. Germline values: CDR1 SGHAT, CDR2 FQNNGV. Trimming removed 4 bases at V and 4 bases at J, with 11 bases between. The CDR3 is CASSWGHLYNEQFF. The CDR3 region has the DNA TGTGCCAGCAGCTGGGGACATCTGTACAATGAGCAGTTCTTC.

The chain employs TRBV29-1 and TRBJ2-5; D is undetermined. Germline lookup yields CDR1 SQVTM and CDR2 ANQGSEA. Trimming removed 1 base at V and 2 bases at J, with 8 bases between. The CDR3 is 13 residues long. CDR3 nucleotides: TGCAGCGTTGAAGTCGCAGCACAAGAGACCCAGTACTTC. Protein: CSVEVAAQETQYF.

The chain combines TRBV10-3 with TRBJ1-5; D is possibly TRBD1 (5 bases). Trimming took 2 bases from V and 11 from J, leaving 13 bases between them. Germline V gene lookup returns CDR1 ENHRY and CDR2 SYGVKD. CDR3 size: 13 residues. CDR3 sequence reads: CAISEEVLGAQHF. DNA for the CDR3: TGTGCCATCAGTGAGGAGGTCCTGGGGGCCCAGCATTTT.

Only a few counts were recorded for this clone. V is TRBV4-1 and J is TRBJ2-7, with a possible D match to TRBD1 (6 bases). Germline values: CDR1 MGHRA, CDR2 YSYEKL. There are 15 residues in the CDR3. Trimming cost V 1 base and J 0 bases, with 10 bases left between them. CDR3 bases: TGCGCCAGCAGCCAAGGGACAGCAAACTCCTACGAGCAGTACTTC. Protein sequence: CASSQGTANSYEQYF.

The J gene is TRBJ2-7, the V gene TRBV9, with D uncertain. V was trimmed by 0 bases and J by 3 bases, leaving 10 bases between them. This CDR3 is built from 14 residues. Germline assignment: CDR1 SGDLS and CDR2 YYNGEE. The DNA for the CDR3 is TGTGCCAGCAGCGTAGATGGCAGAGACTACGAGCAGTACTTC. Translating gives CASSVDGRDYEQYF.